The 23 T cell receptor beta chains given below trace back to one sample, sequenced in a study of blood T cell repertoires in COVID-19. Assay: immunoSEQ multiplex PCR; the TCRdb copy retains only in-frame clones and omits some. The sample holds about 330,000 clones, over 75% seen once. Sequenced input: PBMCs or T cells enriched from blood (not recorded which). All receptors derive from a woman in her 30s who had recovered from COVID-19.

The CDR3 nucleotides read TGTGCCAGCAGCTTACGACTCATAAGAAACACTGAAGCTTTCTTT. Translated, it gives CASSLRLIRNTEAFF. V gene TRBV5-6 combines with J gene TRBJ1-1; D ambiguous. V shed 2 bases and J shed 2 bases, with 13 bases lying between them. Germline V gene data show CDR1 as SGHDT and CDR2 as YYEEEE. The CDR3 is made up of 15 amino acids.

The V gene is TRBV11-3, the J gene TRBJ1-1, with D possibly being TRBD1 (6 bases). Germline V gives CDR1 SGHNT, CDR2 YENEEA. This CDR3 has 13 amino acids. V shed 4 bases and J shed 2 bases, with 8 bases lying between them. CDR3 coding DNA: TGTGCCAGCAGCTGGACAGCCAACACTGAAGCTTTCTTT. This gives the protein CASSWTANTEAFF.

CDR3 in DNA: TGTGCTAGCCGCACTTCCGAAGCTTTCTTT. Residues: CASRTSEAFF. The rearrangement links TRBV12-5 to TRBJ1-1; no reliable D call. The CDR3 spans 10 residues. Trimming stripped 9 bases from V and 8 bases from J, with 10 bases between. The germline CDR1 and CDR2 sequences are LGHNT and FRNRAP.

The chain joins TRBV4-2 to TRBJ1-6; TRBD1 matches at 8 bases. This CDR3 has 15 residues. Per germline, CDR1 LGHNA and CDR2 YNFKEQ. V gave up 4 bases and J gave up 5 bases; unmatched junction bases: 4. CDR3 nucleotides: TGTGCCAGCAGCCCCGAACAGGGGGATAATTCACCCCTCCACTTT. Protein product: CASSPEQGDNSPLHF.

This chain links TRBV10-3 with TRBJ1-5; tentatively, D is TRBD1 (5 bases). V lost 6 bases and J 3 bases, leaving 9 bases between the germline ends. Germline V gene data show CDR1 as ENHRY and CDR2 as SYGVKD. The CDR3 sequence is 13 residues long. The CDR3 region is CAIRGGDNQPQHF. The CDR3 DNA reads TGTGCCATCAGGGGGGGGGACAATCAGCCCCAGCATTTT.

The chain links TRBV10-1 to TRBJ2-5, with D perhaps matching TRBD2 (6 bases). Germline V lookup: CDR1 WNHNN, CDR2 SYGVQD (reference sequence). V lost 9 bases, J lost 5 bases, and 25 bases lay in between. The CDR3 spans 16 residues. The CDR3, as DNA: TGCGCCAGGACCTTTTCGCGCAGGGACTTAATGGAGACCCAGTACTTC. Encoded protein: CARTFSRRDLMETQYF.

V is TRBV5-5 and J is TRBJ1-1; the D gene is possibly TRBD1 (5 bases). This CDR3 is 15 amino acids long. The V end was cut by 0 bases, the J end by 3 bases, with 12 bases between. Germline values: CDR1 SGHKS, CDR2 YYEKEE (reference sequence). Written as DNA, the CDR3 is TGTGCCAGCAGCTTGGGCGGGACCGCAGACACTGAAGCTTTCTTT. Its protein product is CASSLGGTADTEAFF.

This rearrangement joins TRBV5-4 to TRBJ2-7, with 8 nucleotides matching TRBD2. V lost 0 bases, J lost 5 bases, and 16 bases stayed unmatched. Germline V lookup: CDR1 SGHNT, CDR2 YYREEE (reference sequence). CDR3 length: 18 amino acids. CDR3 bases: TGTGCCAGCAGCTTGGGGGGCCAGGCGGGGGGAGGATATAACGAGCAGTACTTC. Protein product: CASSLGGQAGGGYNEQYF.

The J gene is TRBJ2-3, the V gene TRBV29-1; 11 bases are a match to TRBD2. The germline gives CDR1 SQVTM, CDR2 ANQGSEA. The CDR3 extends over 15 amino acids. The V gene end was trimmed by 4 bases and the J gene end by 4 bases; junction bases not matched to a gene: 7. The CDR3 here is CSVGVAGGPPDTQYF. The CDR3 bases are TGCAGCGTTGGAGTAGCGGGGGGGCCCCCAGATACGCAGTATTTT.

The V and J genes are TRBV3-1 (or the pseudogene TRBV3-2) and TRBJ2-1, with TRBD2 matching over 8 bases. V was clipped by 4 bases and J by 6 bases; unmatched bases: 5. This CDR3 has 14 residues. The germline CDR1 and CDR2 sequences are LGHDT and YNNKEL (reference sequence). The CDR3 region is CASSLSGGRNEQFF. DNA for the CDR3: TGTGCCAGCAGCCTCAGCGGGGGTCGCAATGAGCAGTTCTTC.

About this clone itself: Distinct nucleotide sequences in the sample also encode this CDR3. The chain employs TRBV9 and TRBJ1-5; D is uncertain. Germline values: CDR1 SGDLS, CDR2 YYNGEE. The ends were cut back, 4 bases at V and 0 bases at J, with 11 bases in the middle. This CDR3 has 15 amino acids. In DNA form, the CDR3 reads TGTGCCAGCAGCCCTAGTGGGTATAGCAATCAGCCCCAGCATTTT. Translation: CASSPSGYSNQPQHF.

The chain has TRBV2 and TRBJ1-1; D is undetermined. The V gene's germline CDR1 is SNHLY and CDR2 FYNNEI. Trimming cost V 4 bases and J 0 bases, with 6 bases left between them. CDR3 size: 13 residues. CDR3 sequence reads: CASSVELNTEAFF. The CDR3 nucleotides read TGTGCCAGCAGTGTGGAGTTGAACACTGAAGCTTTCTTT.

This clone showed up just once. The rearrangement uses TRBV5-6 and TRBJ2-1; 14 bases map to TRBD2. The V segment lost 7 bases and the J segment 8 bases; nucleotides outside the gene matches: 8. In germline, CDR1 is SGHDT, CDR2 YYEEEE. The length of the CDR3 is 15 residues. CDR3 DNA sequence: TGTGCCAGCCTGACTAGCGGGGGGGCTTTGGATGAGCAGTTCTTC. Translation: CASLTSGGALDEQFF.

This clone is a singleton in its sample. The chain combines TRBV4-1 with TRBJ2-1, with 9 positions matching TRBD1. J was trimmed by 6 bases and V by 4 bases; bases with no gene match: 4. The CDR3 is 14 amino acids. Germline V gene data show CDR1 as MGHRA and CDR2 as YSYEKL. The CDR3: CASSPQGAVNEQFF. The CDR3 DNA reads TGCGCCAGCAGCCCACAGGGGGCCGTCAATGAGCAGTTCTTC.

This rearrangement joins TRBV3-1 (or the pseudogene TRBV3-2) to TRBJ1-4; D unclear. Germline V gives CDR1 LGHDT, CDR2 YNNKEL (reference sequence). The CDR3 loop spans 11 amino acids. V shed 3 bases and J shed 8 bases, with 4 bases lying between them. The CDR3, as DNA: TGTGCCAGCAGCCAGGAGGAAAAACTGTTTTTT. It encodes CASSQEEKLFF.

The CDR3 sequence: CASSSGGGGYTF. The CDR3 region has the DNA TGTGCCAGCAGTTCTGGGGGCGGGGGCTACACCTTC. The chain recombines TRBV6-5 with TRBJ1-2, with D possibly TRBD1 on 6 matching bases. The ends were cut back, 4 bases at V and 8 bases at J, with 11 bases in the middle. Germline V CDR1 and CDR2: MNHEY, SVGAGI. The CDR3 runs to 12 residues.

The CDR3 here is CSVTTGALNTEAFF. In nucleotides, the CDR3 is TGCAGCGTAACCACAGGGGCCCTGAACACTGAAGCTTTCTTT. The chain uses TRBV29-1 and TRBJ1-1, with TRBD1 identical over 7 bases. The ends lost 6 bases at V and 0 bases at J; junction bases unmatched: 7. CDR3 length: 14 amino acids. Germline V lookup: CDR1 SQVTM, CDR2 ANQGSEA.

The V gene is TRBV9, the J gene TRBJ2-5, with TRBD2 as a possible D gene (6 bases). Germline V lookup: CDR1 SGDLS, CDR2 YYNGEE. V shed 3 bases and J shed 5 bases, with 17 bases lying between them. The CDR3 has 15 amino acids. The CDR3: CASSAPRGGEETQYF. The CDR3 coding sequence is TGTGCCAGCAGCGCCCCTAGAGGCGGGGAGGAGACCCAGTACTTC.

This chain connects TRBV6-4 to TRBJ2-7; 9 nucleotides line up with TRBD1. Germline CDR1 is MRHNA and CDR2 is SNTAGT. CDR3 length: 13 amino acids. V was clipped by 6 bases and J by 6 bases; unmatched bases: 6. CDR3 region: CASRDRGSGEQYF. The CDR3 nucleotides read TGTGCCAGCAGGGACAGGGGCTCGGGCGAGCAGTACTTC.

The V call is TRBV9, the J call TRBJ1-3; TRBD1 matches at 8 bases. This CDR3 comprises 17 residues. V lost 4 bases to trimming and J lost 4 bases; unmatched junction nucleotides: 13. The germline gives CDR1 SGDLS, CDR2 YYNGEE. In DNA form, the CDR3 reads TGTGCCAGCAGCAACCGGGGAGACAGGGGATCCGGAAACACCATATATTTT. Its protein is CASSNRGDRGSGNTIYF.

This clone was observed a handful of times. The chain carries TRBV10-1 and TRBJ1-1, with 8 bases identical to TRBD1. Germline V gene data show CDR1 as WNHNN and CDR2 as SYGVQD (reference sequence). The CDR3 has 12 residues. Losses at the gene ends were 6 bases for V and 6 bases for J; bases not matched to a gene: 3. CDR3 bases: TGCGCCAGCAGGCAGACAGGGGCTGAAGCTTTCTTT. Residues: CASRQTGAEAFF.

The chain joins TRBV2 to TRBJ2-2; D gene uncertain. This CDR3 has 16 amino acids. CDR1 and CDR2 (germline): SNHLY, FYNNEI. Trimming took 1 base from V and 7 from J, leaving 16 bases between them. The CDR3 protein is CASSEGSPRVSGELFF. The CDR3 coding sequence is TGTGCCAGCAGTGAAGGGAGCCCTCGGGTCAGCGGGGAGCTGTTTTTT.

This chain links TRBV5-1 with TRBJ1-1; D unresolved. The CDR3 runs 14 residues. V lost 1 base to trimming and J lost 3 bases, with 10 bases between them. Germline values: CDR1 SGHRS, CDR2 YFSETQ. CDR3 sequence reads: CASSLWSQDTEAFF. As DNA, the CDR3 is TGCGCCAGCAGCTTGTGGTCTCAGGACACTGAAGCTTTCTTT.